This entry lists 12 T cell receptor beta chains sequenced from one sample in a study of control samples from healthy donors and cancer patients. Sequencing used immunoSEQ multiplex PCR; TCRdb keeps in-frame clones, though not all of them. Found here are roughly 25,000 clones, approximately 90% of them singletons; the top ten hold around an eighth. The specimen sequenced was PBMCs. These receptors were collected from a man between 45 and 60 years old with lung cancer.

The rearrangement joins TRBV19 to TRBJ2-7, with 13 bases identical to TRBD2. Germline V lookup: CDR1 LNHDA, CDR2 SQIVND (reference sequence). The CDR3 spans 19 residues. Unmatched junction bases numbered 13, after V lost 3 bases and J lost 2 bases. CDR3 amino acids: CASSISPGTSGDLTYEQYF. In nucleotides, the CDR3 is TGTGCCAGTAGTATTTCACCGGGGACTAGCGGGGATCTAACCTACGAGCAGTACTTC.

V is TRBV30 and J is TRBJ1-2, with 8 bases fitting TRBD1. CDR1 GTSNPN and CDR2 SVGIG come from the germline V gene (reference sequence). With V trimmed by 8 bases and J by 4 bases, 6 bases remained unmatched. This CDR3 is built from 12 residues. Written as DNA, the CDR3 is TGTGCCACACACGACAGGGGCTATGGCTACACCTTC. It is translated as CATHDRGYGYTF.

The chain is built from TRBV5-6 and TRBJ2-7, with TRBD1 as a possible D gene (5 bases). The CDR3 runs to 13 residues. The V gene lost 3 bases and the J gene lost 3 bases, with 10 bases spanning the gap. From germline, CDR1 is SGHDT and CDR2 YYEEEE. The CDR3, as DNA: TGTGCCAGCAGCTCGTACCAGGGCTACGAGCAGTACTTC. It yields the protein CASSSYQGYEQYF.

This chain connects TRBV5-1 to TRBJ2-2; no clear D gene. The ends were cut back, 4 bases at V and 2 bases at J, with 12 bases in the middle. Germline CDR1 SGHRS, CDR2 YFSETQ. The CDR3 is 15 amino acids. CDR3 region: CASSAAIPNTGELFF. In DNA, the CDR3 is TGCGCCAGCAGCGCCGCTATCCCCAACACCGGGGAGCTGTTTTTT.

DNA of the CDR3: TGTGCCAGCAGTGAGGCAACTTCTTATTCGACCCAGTACTTC. Translation: CASSEATSYSTQYF. The gene calls are TRBV2 and TRBJ2-5; D gene unclear. The CDR3 has 14 residues. The ends were cut back, 3 bases at V and 7 bases at J, with 15 bases in the middle. Germline CDR1 and CDR2: SNHLY and FYNNEI. Variable domain in full (rest from reference TRBV2 and TRBJ2-5): EPEVTQTPSHQVTQMGQEVILRCVPISNHLYFYWYRQILGQKVEFLVSFYNNEISEKSEIFDDQFSVERPDGSNFTLKIRSTKLEDSAMYFCASSEATSYSTQYFGPGTRLLVL.

This sequence joins TRBV5-6 and TRBJ2-1, with TRBD1 matching over 8 bases. Trimming took 4 bases from V and 4 from J; bases not matched to a gene: 7. This CDR3 contains 15 residues. Germline V lookup: CDR1 SGHDT, CDR2 YYEEEE. CDR3 nucleotides: TGTGCCAGCAGCCGGCGACAGGGGACGTACAATGAGCAGTTCTTC. Its translation: CASSRRQGTYNEQFF.

For this clone: Compared with germline, one end of the junction differs, possibly owing to a read error. This chain uses TRBV4-3 with TRBJ1-1; D is possibly TRBD1 (6 bases). The V gene's germline CDR1 is LGHNA and CDR2 YSLEER. The CDR3 sequence is 17 residues long. CDR3 sequence: CPSPRPQGSIMNTEAFF. The CDR3, as DNA: TGCCCCAGCCCCCGACCACAGGGTTCCATAATGAACACTGAAGCTTTCTTT.

The chain recombines TRBV12-5 with TRBJ1-5; maybe TRBD1 (5 bases). The CDR3 extends over 13 amino acids. From germline, CDR1 is LGHNT and CDR2 FRNRAP. V shed 9 bases and J shed 5 bases, with 14 bases lying between them. The CDR3 region has the DNA TGTGCTAGCCACGGGGGGTCGGATCAGCCCCAGCATTTT. Protein: CASHGGSDQPQHF.

The V and J genes are TRBV20-1 and TRBJ1-6; tentatively, D is TRBD1 (5 bases). The germline gives CDR1 DFQATT, CDR2 SNEGSKA (reference sequence). Trimming removed 3 bases at V and 8 bases at J, with 11 bases between. This CDR3 contains 13 residues. The chain's CDR3 is CSASGGSYSPLHF. Here the CDR3 DNA reads TGCAGTGCTAGTGGGGGTTCTTATTCACCCCTCCACTTT.

This CDR3 is CASTRPNEQFF. Here the CDR3 DNA reads TGTGCCAGCACCCGCCCGAATGAGCAGTTCTTC. The V gene is TRBV6-5, the J gene TRBJ2-1, with D uncertain. CDR1 is MNHEY and CDR2 is SVGAGI in the germline V gene. V was shortened by 7 bases and J by 7 bases, with 8 bases between the two germline ends. The CDR3 spans 11 residues.

The genes are TRBV5-1 and TRBJ1-6; D might be TRBD1 (6 bases). Trimming left V 4 bases short and J 9 bases short, with 17 bases between. The CDR3 contains 15 residues. Looked up from germline, CDR1 is SGHRS and CDR2 is YFSETQ. The CDR3 loop reads CASSVTGSVGSPLHF. The CDR3 DNA is TGCGCCAGCAGCGTCACAGGGTCAGTGGGTTCACCCCTCCACTTT.

The rearrangement joins TRBV12-3 or TRBV12-4 to TRBJ1-4, with D uncertain. Between the trimmed V and J ends, which lost 5 bases and 14 bases, there was a span of 12 bases. This CDR3 region has 11 residues. The DNA for the CDR3 is TGTGCCAGCAGTCTCCTTGCATCTCTGTTTTTT. Protein sequence: CASSLLASLFF.